Listed below are T cell receptor beta chains from one sample, sequenced in a study of blood T cell repertoires in COVID-19. Some clones are missing from TCRdb's copy, which holds only in-frame ones; the method was immunoSEQ multiplex PCR. The sample gives approximately 42,000 clones, more than 65% of which show up once; around a quarter is in the top ten. Sequenced material: peripheral blood. These receptor sequences come from a man older than 75 with acute or convalescent COVID-19. CDR3s include the opening cysteine and the closing phenylalanine or tryptophan. Each record gives: CDR3 DNA, CDR3 protein, J gene, V gene, D gene, clone size. The D gene is left open where the match is weak. The size field is filled for only some rows; it gives once, few, many or a size class.

DNA: TGTGCCAGTAGCATTACAGGGGTTGCCACTGAAGCTTTCTTT
CDR3: CASSITGVATEAFF
J: TRBJ1-1
V: TRBV19
D: TRBD1
size: -

DNA: TGTGCCAGCTCACCAGGGAGAGCGGATAATTCACCCCTCCACTTT
CDR3: CASSPGRADNSPLHF
J: TRBJ1-6
V: TRBV18
D: -
size: -

DNA: TGTGCCAGCAGTCGCAAAGCGAACACTGAAGCTTTCTTT
CDR3: CASSRKANTEAFF
J: TRBJ1-1
V: TRBV28
D: -
size: -

DNA: TGTGCCAGCAGCCCGCAGGGGGCGATCGGCTACACCTTC
CDR3: CASSPQGAIGYTF
J: TRBJ1-2
V: TRBV7-9
D: TRBD1
size: -

DNA: TGTGCCAGCAGCTTGGGGGCGCCTGATGGCTACACCTTC
CDR3: CASSLGAPDGYTF
J: TRBJ1-2
V: TRBV5-4
D: -
size: -

DNA: TGTGCCAGCAGTTACTTAACCGGGACAGCATCCTACGAGCAGTACTTC
CDR3: CASSYLTGTASYEQYF
J: TRBJ2-7
V: TRBV6-5
D: TRBD1
size: -

DNA: TGCGCCAGCAGCCCAGGGGTAGTGGGTCAGCCCCAGCATTTT
CDR3: CASSPGVVGQPQHF
J: TRBJ1-5
V: TRBV5-1
D: -
size: -

DNA: TGTCGCCGGGACACCTATGGCTACACCTTC
CDR3: CRRDTYGYTF
J: TRBJ1-2
V: TRBV29-1
D: -
size: once

DNA: TGCAGTGCTAGTATTCTTGATACGCAGTATTTT
CDR3: CSASILDTQYF
J: TRBJ2-3
V: TRBV20-1
D: -
size: -

DNA: TGCGCCAGCAGCACCCCAGGTGCCTATGGCTACACCTTC
CDR3: CASSTPGAYGYTF
J: TRBJ1-2
V: TRBV5-1
D: -
size: once

DNA: TGTGCCAGCAGAACCGGGACAGGGACCAATTCACCCCTCCACTTT
CDR3: CASRTGTGTNSPLHF
J: TRBJ1-6
V: TRBV28
D: TRBD1
size: once

DNA: TGTGCCAGCAGCTTACGACAGGGGGGACTGGATCAGCCCCAGCATTTT
CDR3: CASSLRQGGLDQPQHF
J: TRBJ1-5
V: TRBV7-2
D: TRBD1
size: -

DNA: TGCAGCGTCGCTGGGGAGTACAATGAGCAGTTCTTC
CDR3: CSVAGEYNEQFF
J: TRBJ2-1
V: TRBV29-1
D: -
size: -

DNA: TGTGCCAGCTTACCTACCGTGAACACCGGGGAGCTGTTTTTT
CDR3: CASLPTVNTGELFF
J: TRBJ2-2
V: TRBV7-9
D: -
size: -

DNA: TGTGCCAGCACCCTTGGTCTAGCGGGGGGACAAGAGACCCAGTACTTC
CDR3: CASTLGLAGGQETQYF
J: TRBJ2-5
V: TRBV5-5
D: TRBD2
size: -

DNA: TGTGCCAGCAGGCCCGGACAGGGACCTGAAGCTTTCTTT
CDR3: CASRPGQGPEAFF
J: TRBJ1-1
V: TRBV6-1
D: TRBD1
size: -

DNA: TGTGCCAGCAGCGTCGGGGTAACTACAGATACGCAGTATTTT
CDR3: CASSVGVTTDTQYF
J: TRBJ2-3
V: TRBV9
D: -
size: few

DNA: TGTGCCAGCTCACCAGGGACAACGAGGAGCGAGCAGTACTTC
CDR3: CASSPGTTRSEQYF
J: TRBJ2-7
V: TRBV18
D: -
size: -

DNA: TGCAGTGCTAGTAGAGGACACAATCAGCCCCAGCATTTT
CDR3: CSASRGHNQPQHF
J: TRBJ1-5
V: TRBV20-1
D: -
size: -

DNA: TGCAGTGCTAGGCGCGATGAGCAGTTCTTC
CDR3: CSARRDEQFF
J: TRBJ2-1
V: TRBV20-1
D: -
size: once

DNA: TGTGCCAGCAGTGAACGCGGGGCCCGGGAGGAGCTGTTTTTT
CDR3: CASSERGAREELFF
J: TRBJ2-2
V: TRBV6-1
D: -
size: -

DNA: TGTGCCAGCTCATTATCGGCCCAGGGCAATGAGCAGTTCTTC
CDR3: CASSLSAQGNEQFF
J: TRBJ2-1
V: TRBV18
D: -
size: -

DNA: TGTGCCAGCAGCCGACTAGGGAATGAGCAGTTCTTC
CDR3: CASSRLGNEQFF
J: TRBJ2-1
V: TRBV28
D: -
size: -

DNA: TGTGCCAGCAGCTTAGCGGTACCTAACGAGCAGTTCTTC
CDR3: CASSLAVPNEQFF
J: TRBJ2-1
V: TRBV7-3
D: -
size: -

DNA: TGTGCCAGCAGCTTTAGGGGTGCAAATCAGCCCCAGCATTTT
CDR3: CASSFRGANQPQHF
J: TRBJ1-5
V: TRBV11-3
D: -
size: -

DNA: TGCGCCAGCAGCCTCGGGGGAGCGGGGCGCACAGATACGCAGTATTTT
CDR3: CASSLGGAGRTDTQYF
J: TRBJ2-3
V: TRBV5-1
D: TRBD2
size: -

DNA: TGTGCCAGCAGCTCACGACAGGAGATCTATGGCTACACCTTC
CDR3: CASSSRQEIYGYTF
J: TRBJ1-2
V: TRBV5-4
D: -
size: -

DNA: TGTGCCAGTAGTATGGGGGAGAGGGAGGCCCAGTACTTC
CDR3: CASSMGEREAQYF
J: TRBJ2-5
V: TRBV19
D: -
size: -

DNA: TGTGCCAGCAGCGCGCAGGGTATAGGGGAGACCCAGTACTTC
CDR3: CASSAQGIGETQYF
J: TRBJ2-5
V: TRBV9
D: -
size: -

DNA: TGTGCCAGCAGTTACCCGGGACAGGGGGCCGGGGAGACCCAGTACTTC
CDR3: CASSYPGQGAGETQYF
J: TRBJ2-5
V: TRBV6-5
D: TRBD1
size: -

DNA: TGTGCCAGCAGCACCCGACAGGGGGAGGGTCCCCAGCATTTT
CDR3: CASSTRQGEGPQHF
J: TRBJ1-5
V: TRBV5-6
D: TRBD1
size: -

DNA: TGTGCCAGTAGTATAGGACAACCAGGGCAAGAGACCCAGTACTTC
CDR3: CASSIGQPGQETQYF
J: TRBJ2-5
V: TRBV19
D: -
size: -

DNA: TGTGCCAGTAGTATCCTCGGGACAGGGGAAAACATTCAGTACTTC
CDR3: CASSILGTGENIQYF
J: TRBJ2-4
V: TRBV19
D: TRBD1
size: -

DNA: TGTGCCAGCAGCCCAGTCCATACAGGGAGAGGCTACACCTTC
CDR3: CASSPVHTGRGYTF
J: TRBJ1-2
V: TRBV7-3
D: -
size: -

DNA: TGTGCCACCAGTGCCCGGGACAGGGGGTTACTAGCCAAAAACATTCAGTACTTC
CDR3: CATSARDRGLLAKNIQYF
J: TRBJ2-4
V: TRBV24-1
D: TRBD1
size: -

DNA: TGCGCCAGCAGCTTGGGGACAGGGTGGGACACTGAAGCTTTCTTT
CDR3: CASSLGTGWDTEAFF
J: TRBJ1-1
V: TRBV5-1
D: TRBD1
size: -

DNA: TGCGCCAGCAGCTTGGGGGCCACCGGGACAGGGGCTGACATTCAGTACTTC
CDR3: CASSLGATGTGADIQYF
J: TRBJ2-4
V: TRBV5-1
D: TRBD1
size: -

DNA: TGCGCCAGCAGCTTGGAGGTGGGCAGGGGGCCTCAAGAGACCCAGTACTTC
CDR3: CASSLEVGRGPQETQYF
J: TRBJ2-5
V: TRBV5-1
D: TRBD1
size: few

DNA: TGCGCCAGCAGCTTGCGACTAGCGGGATGGAGCTCCTACAATGAGCAGTTCTTC
CDR3: CASSLRLAGWSSYNEQFF
J: TRBJ2-1
V: TRBV5-1
D: TRBD2
size: -

DNA: TGTGCCAGCAGTCTCCGAGGGGGCAGCAATCAGCCCCAGCATTTT
CDR3: CASSLRGGSNQPQHF
J: TRBJ1-5
V: TRBV27
D: TRBD1
size: -

DNA: TGTGCCAGCAGCTTGTGGGAGCCTAATGAAAAACTGTTTTTT
CDR3: CASSLWEPNEKLFF
J: TRBJ1-4
V: TRBV5-5
D: -
size: -

DNA: TGTGCCAGCAGTCAGTACAGGGGTATTCATGGCTACACCTTC
CDR3: CASSQYRGIHGYTF
J: TRBJ1-2
V: TRBV13
D: TRBD1
size: few

DNA: TGTGCCAGCAGTGAAGTGGGACAGGCATTCCTCTCCTACGAGCAGTACTTC
CDR3: CASSEVGQAFLSYEQYF
J: TRBJ2-7
V: TRBV2
D: TRBD1
size: -

DNA: TGTGCCAGCTCACCAACGGCAGGGAATAATGAGCAGTTCTTC
CDR3: CASSPTAGNNEQFF
J: TRBJ2-1
V: TRBV18
D: -
size: -

DNA: TGTGCCTGGAGTGTGGGAGACAGGCCCGGTGGGGAGACCCAGTACTTC
CDR3: CAWSVGDRPGGETQYF
J: TRBJ2-5
V: TRBV30
D: -
size: once

DNA: TGCGCCAGCAGCCAAGAGATTGCGGTGACAGGGGATTATACGCAGTATTTT
CDR3: CASSQEIAVTGDYTQYF
J: TRBJ2-3
V: TRBV4-1
D: TRBD1
size: -

DNA: TGTGCCAGCACCCTAGGCAGGAACACTGAAGCTTTCTTT
CDR3: CASTLGRNTEAFF
J: TRBJ1-1
V: TRBV12-3/TRBV12-4
D: -
size: -

DNA: TGTGCCACCGGGGGGGAACCCGGTTCACCCCTCCACTTT
CDR3: CATGGEPGSPLHF
J: TRBJ1-6
V: TRBV24-1
D: -
size: -

DNA: TGTGCCAGCAGCCGAGGGTCTAGCGGGGGGGCCGGGGAGACCCAGTACTTC
CDR3: CASSRGSSGGAGETQYF
J: TRBJ2-5
V: TRBV5-4
D: TRBD2
size: once

DNA: TGCGCCAGCAGTTTCAGCGCACGGGATACCAAAAACATTCAGTACTTC
CDR3: CASSFSARDTKNIQYF
J: TRBJ2-4
V: TRBV5-1
D: -
size: -

DNA: TGTGCCAGCAGTGAAGCGGGGGGAGTCGCTATCTATGGCTACACCTTC
CDR3: CASSEAGGVAIYGYTF
J: TRBJ1-2
V: TRBV2
D: -
size: -

DNA: TGTGCCATCAGTGAGAATAGGGGGCCAGATACGCAGTATTTT
CDR3: CAISENRGPDTQYF
J: TRBJ2-3
V: TRBV10-3
D: TRBD1
size: -

DNA: TGTGCCAGCAGTTATAGGGGTGGCTACACCTTC
CDR3: CASSYRGGYTF
J: TRBJ1-2
V: TRBV6-5
D: -
size: -

DNA: TGTGCCAGCAGTACTAGTTCCTACGAGCAGTACTTC
CDR3: CASSTSSYEQYF
J: TRBJ2-7
V: TRBV6-5
D: -
size: -